The 25 T cell receptor beta chains listed next were all sequenced from one sample in a study of shared clonotypes between healthy human individuals. The repertoire was sequenced with immunoSEQ multiplex PCR; TCRdb's copy has only in-frame clones and lacks some. The repertoire holds fewer than 3 million clones, with 80% to 95% as singletons. The sequenced material came from naive CD4+ T cells from PBMCs. Sample subset: CD45RA+ positively selected. The receptors originated from a man aged 18 to 30 in good health. Some clones in this sample may be carry-over from other donors' samples.

The chain combines TRBV27 with TRBJ1-5; D uncertain. Germline CDR1 and CDR2: MNHEY and SMNVEV (reference sequence). The CDR3 totals 18 residues. Trimming removed 0 bases at V and 6 bases at J, with 21 bases between. The chain's CDR3 is CASSLSDPSGGSSQPQHF. CDR3 nucleotide sequence: TGTGCCAGCAGTTTATCCGACCCCTCGGGAGGGTCGAGTCAGCCCCAGCATTTT.

V gene TRBV5-1 combines with J gene TRBJ1-3, with unresolved D. Germline loops: CDR1 SGHRS, CDR2 YFSETQ. V lost 4 bases, J lost 2 bases, and 13 bases lay in between. This CDR3 is 15 amino acids long. The CDR3 sequence: CASSPDGIPGNTIYF. The CDR3 region has the DNA TGCGCCAGCAGCCCGGACGGGATTCCTGGAAACACCATATATTTT. The variable domain in full, completed from reference TRBV5-1 and TRBJ1-3, reads KAGVTQTPRYLIKTRGQQVTLSCSPISGHRSVSWYQQTPGQGLQFLFEYFSETQRNKGNFPGRFSGRQFSNSRSEMNVSTLELGDSALYLCASSPDGIPGNTIYFGEGSWLTVV.

The chain is built from TRBV7-9 and TRBJ1-2; 8 nucleotides match TRBD1. The CDR3 consists of 17 residues. Trimming cost V 2 bases and J 0 bases; bases outside gene matches: 8. CDR1 is SEHNR and CDR2 is FQNEAQ in the germline V gene (reference sequence). DNA for the CDR3: TGTGCCAGCAGCTTACCCCAGGGGGCTCAAGCTAACTATGGCTACACCTTC. Its translation: CASSLPQGAQANYGYTF.

Worth noting for this clone: Other DNA sequences in the sample encode the same CDR3. This chain connects TRBV18 to TRBJ1-5; the D gene is possibly TRBD1 (5 bases). The CDR3 runs 13 residues. Germline CDR1 and CDR2: KGHSH and LQKENI. Trimming left V 3 bases short and J 4 bases short, with 7 bases between. The CDR3 loop reads CASSPQGNQPQHF. The DNA of the CDR3 is TGTGCCAGCTCACCTCAGGGTAATCAGCCCCAGCATTTT.

The gene calls are TRBV5-4 and TRBJ1-2, with D hard to call. V was shortened by 1 base and J by 2 bases, with 6 bases between the two germline ends. This CDR3 region has 13 residues. CDR1 and CDR2 (germline): SGHNT, YYREEE (reference sequence). CDR3 in amino acids: CASSLFGNYGYTF. CDR3 sequence (DNA): TGTGCCAGCAGCTTGTTCGGGAACTATGGCTACACCTTC. The variable domain in full, with the rest retrieved from reference TRBV5-4 and TRBJ1-2, is ETGVTQSPTHLIKTRGQQVTLRCSSQSGHNTVSWYQQALGQGPQFIFQYYREEENGRGNFPPRFSGLQFPNYSSELNVNALELDDSALYLCASSLFGNYGYTFGSGTRLTVV.

This chain joins TRBV11-2 and TRBJ2-2; the D is unclear. This CDR3 has 15 amino acids. Per the germline V gene, CDR1 is SGHAT and CDR2 is FQNNGV. Trimming shortened V by 5 bases and J by 7 bases, and 17 bases separated the two germline ends. The CDR3 here is CASSPARERHGELFF. The CDR3 DNA sequence: TGTGCCAGCAGCCCCGCCCGCGAAAGGCACGGGGAGCTGTTTTTT. The complete variable domain, with remaining parts taken from reference TRBV11-2 and TRBJ2-2, reads EAGVAQSPRYKIIEKRQSVAFWCNPISGHATLYWYQQILGQGPKLLIQFQNNGVVDDSQLPKDRFSAERLKGVDSTLKIQPAKLEDSAVYLCASSPARERHGELFFGEGSRLTVL.

The rearrangement uses TRBV18 and TRBJ2-1, with 7 bases matching TRBD2. Germline values: CDR1 KGHSH, CDR2 LQKENI. This CDR3 comprises 15 residues. V lost 3 bases to trimming and J lost 4 bases; unmatched junction nucleotides: 6. The CDR3 here is CASSPGREEYNEQFF. CDR3 nucleotides: TGTGCCAGCTCACCGGGACGGGAGGAATACAATGAGCAGTTCTTC.

This chain uses TRBV6-1 with TRBJ1-2; 9 nucleotides match TRBD1. Germline loops: CDR1 MNHNS, CDR2 SASEGT. Losses at the gene ends were 0 bases for V and 8 bases for J; bases not matched to a gene: 4. The CDR3 length is 14 residues. CDR3 loop: CASSEAGTGYGYTF. The CDR3 nucleotides read TGTGCCAGCAGTGAAGCAGGGACAGGGTACGGCTACACCTTC.

The chain employs TRBV4-1 and TRBJ2-5; 8 bases are shared with TRBD1. The CDR3 totals 16 residues. J lost 7 bases, V lost 0 bases, and 10 bases had no gene match. The germline CDR1 and CDR2 sequences are MGHRA and YSYEKL. CDR3 sequence (DNA): TGCGCCAGCAGCCAAGATTTCAGGACAGGGCAGGGGACCCAGTACTTC. Translating gives CASSQDFRTGQGTQYF.

V is TRBV28 and J is TRBJ1-5, with D possibly being TRBD1 (6 bases). Germline lookup yields CDR1 MDHEN and CDR2 SYDVKM. The CDR3 covers 15 residues. Trimming removed 7 bases from V and 4 bases from J, with 17 bases in between. The CDR3 coding sequence is TGTGCCAGCAACCGCCGGAGGGGGGGAAATCAGCCCCAGCATTTT. This translates into CASNRRRGGNQPQHF.

The rearrangement joins TRBV6-5 to TRBJ2-3; D is possibly TRBD1 (5 bases). This CDR3 region has 14 residues. V gave up 5 bases and J gave up 6 bases, with 15 bases separating them. Per germline, CDR1 MNHEY and CDR2 SVGAGI. The CDR3 here is CASSDSDQGDTQYF. The CDR3 bases are TGTGCCAGCAGTGACAGCGACCAAGGTGATACGCAGTATTTT.

This clone was counted only a few times. V gene TRBV30 combines with J gene TRBJ1-1; D call uncertain. Germline V gene data show CDR1 as GTSNPN and CDR2 as SVGIG (reference sequence). Trimming stripped 3 bases from V and 2 bases from J, with 10 bases between. The CDR3 runs to 13 residues. CDR3 bases: TGTGCCTGGAGGAGGCAGCTAAACACTGAAGCTTTCTTT. As protein: CAWRRQLNTEAFF.

The CDR3 region has the DNA TGTGCCAGCAGTTTGACGGGAGTCCACAATGAGCAGTTCTTC. Translating it yields CASSLTGVHNEQFF. The V and J genes are TRBV28 and TRBJ2-1; maybe TRBD2 (6 bases). The V and J ends lost 3 bases and 5 bases respectively, with 11 bases between them. Germline CDR1 reads MDHEN; CDR2 reads SYDVKM. This CDR3 has 14 residues.

This chain links TRBV2 with TRBJ2-1, with 8 bases that match TRBD2. There are 15 residues in the CDR3. Trimming removed 3 bases from V and 11 bases from J; junction bases left unmatched: 12. The germline V gene encodes CDR1 SNHLY and CDR2 FYNNEI. The CDR3 spells CASSDRSGGPPQQFF. CDR3 bases: TGTGCCAGCAGTGATAGGTCGGGAGGGCCGCCGCAGCAGTTCTTC. The full variable domain, with the rest looked up from reference TRBV2 and TRBJ2-1, is EPEVTQTPSHQVTQMGQEVILRCVPISNHLYFYWYRQILGQKVEFLVSFYNNEISEKSEIFDDQFSVERPDGSNFTLKIRSTKLEDSAMYFCASSDRSGGPPQQFFGPGTRLTVL.

This chain joins TRBV5-4 and TRBJ2-3; 8 bases align to TRBD1. V dropped 0 bases and J dropped 6; count of bases not matched to a gene: 9. The CDR3 has 16 residues. Looked up from germline, CDR1 is SGHNT and CDR2 is YYREEE (reference sequence). CDR3 amino acids: CASSLGQGTLRDTQYF. DNA for the CDR3: TGTGCCAGCAGCTTGGGACAGGGGACGTTGAGGGATACGCAGTATTTT. Looking up the rest from reference TRBV5-4 and TRBJ2-3 gives the full variable domain: ETGVTQSPTHLIKTRGQQVTLRCSSQSGHNTVSWYQQALGQGPQFIFQYYREEENGRGNFPPRFSGLQFPNYSSELNVNALELDDSALYLCASSLGQGTLRDTQYFGPGTRLTVL.

The DNA of the CDR3 is TGTGCCAGCTCACCAACCAGGGAAGTATCTAACTACGAGCAGTACTTC. This sequence encodes CASSPTREVSNYEQYF. J is TRBJ2-7 and V is TRBV18, with a weak D call TRBD1 (5 bases). V was pared by 2 bases and J by 3 bases, with 17 bases between. There are 16 residues in the CDR3. CDR1 is KGHSH and CDR2 is LQKENI in the germline V gene.

This clone has just a few counts. The identical CDR3 is also encoded by other nucleotide sequences in the sample. This chain links TRBV28 with TRBJ1-1; D is unresolved. This CDR3 is built from 14 residues. CDR1 and CDR2 (germline): MDHEN, SYDVKM. Trimming left V 3 bases short and J 1 base short, with 9 bases between. The CDR3, as DNA: TGTGCCAGCAGTTTGGTTGGAGGGAACACTGAAGCTTTCTTT. Translating gives CASSLVGGNTEAFF.

V usage is TRBV11-2 and J usage is TRBJ2-7; 10 bases are shared with TRBD1. V dropped 3 bases and J dropped 2; count of bases not matched to a gene: 1. Germline V CDR1 and CDR2: SGHAT, FQNNGV. The CDR3 extends over 14 amino acids. The CDR3 DNA is TGTGCCAGCAGCTTGGGGACAGGGGCCTACGAGCAGTACTTC. Protein product: CASSLGTGAYEQYF.

This clone was recorded only once. The chain recombines TRBV6-6 with TRBJ1-3; no clear D gene. The CDR3 runs to 16 residues. Germline values: CDR1 MNHNY, CDR2 SVGAGI (reference sequence). Trimming took 6 bases from V and 0 from J, leaving 15 bases between them. The CDR3: CASSTGSGSSGNTIYF. The CDR3 bases are TGTGCCAGCAGCACCGGATCGGGGAGCTCTGGAAACACCATATATTTT.

This clone occurred a few times. This rearrangement joins TRBV5-4 to TRBJ1-2, with D uncertain. The germline V gene encodes CDR1 SGHNT and CDR2 YYREEE (reference sequence). The CDR3 has 14 residues. Trimming cost V 0 bases and J 3 bases, with 9 bases left between them. CDR3 coding DNA: TGTGCCAGCAGCTTGGAGGGCAGCCACTATGGCTACACCTTC. Protein: CASSLEGSHYGYTF.

The rearrangement uses TRBV27 and TRBJ1-2, with D possibly being TRBD1 (6 bases). CDR3 length equals 12 residues. The V gene's germline CDR1 is MNHEY and CDR2 SMNVEV (reference sequence). The ends were cut back, 6 bases at V and 4 bases at J, with 9 bases in the middle. CDR3 in DNA: TGTGCCAGCAGCCCGGACAGCTATGGCTACACCTTC. Translating it yields CASSPDSYGYTF.

The rearrangement joins TRBV2 to TRBJ2-7, with D tentatively TRBD1 (8 bases). CDR1 and CDR2 from the germline V gene are SNHLY and FYNNEI. V gave up 8 bases and J gave up 6 bases, with 23 bases separating them. CDR3 length: 15 residues. The DNA of the CDR3 is TGTGCCAGCGTATTAACAGGGGGGGAGGGATTCGAGCAGTACTTC. Translation: CASVLTGGEGFEQYF.

This sequence joins TRBV6-1 and TRBJ1-4, with 8 bases aligning to TRBD1. With 6 bases clipped from V and 8 bases from J, the junction kept 8 bases outside the gene matches. Germline lookup yields CDR1 MNHNS and CDR2 SASEGT. The CDR3 is made up of 14 amino acids. The CDR3 bases are TGTGCCAGCAGCCAGGACAGGGTAAACGAAAAACTGTTTTTT. Its translation is CASSQDRVNEKLFF.

The chain couples TRBV11-2 to TRBJ2-3, with D hard to call. This CDR3 is 15 amino acids long. Germline-derived CDR1 and CDR2 are SGHAT and FQNNGV. Trimming left V 2 bases short and J 3 bases short, with 12 bases between. CDR3 region: CASSLSRWSTDTQYF. In nucleotides, the CDR3 is TGTGCCAGCAGCTTATCTCGATGGTCAACAGATACGCAGTATTTT.

The chain combines TRBV19 with TRBJ1-1; possible D gene TRBD1, 5 bases. CDR1 LNHDA and CDR2 SQIVND come from the germline V gene (reference sequence). Trimming stripped 5 bases from V and 6 bases from J, with 19 bases between. The CDR3 spans 15 residues. The DNA of the CDR3 is TGTGCCAGTAGTCCGGGACCAGGGAATGGGGCTGAAGCTTTCTTT. Translated, it gives CASSPGPGNGAEAFF.